This passage covers 23 T cell receptor beta chains from one sample sequenced in a study of molecular identifiers for immune sequencing clone quantification. MiXCR was run by TCRdb on the PCR reads, yielding one entry per CDR3 protein. Altogether about 330,000 distinct CDR3 sequences are present, about 22% being singletons, with the ten largest covering roughly 0.7%. Sequenced: naive CD8+ T cells from blood, with Jurkat cell RNA spiked in. The sample's subset: FACS-sorted CD8+CD4-CCR7+CD45RA+ naive T cells. The receptors here all came from a human donor in good health. Some libraries in this study had Jurkat cell RNA spiked in.

This clonotype has a count of ten or more. The chain couples TRBV7-9 to TRBJ2-2; D is unclear. This CDR3 has 12 residues. The V end lost 10 bases, the J end lost 5 bases, and 11 bases lay between the germline ends. CDR1 and CDR2 from the germline V gene are SEHNR and FQNEAQ (reference sequence). As DNA, the CDR3 is TGTGCCACGAGAGGTCAAACCGGGGAGCTGTTTTTT. Residues: CATRGQTGELFF.

This clonotype has a count of ten or more. This chain connects TRBV6-5 to TRBJ2-2, with 8 bases matching TRBD1. CDR3 length: 15 residues. The J segment lost 5 bases and the V segment lost 2 bases, leaving 4 bases of the junction unmatched. Germline assignment: CDR1 MNHEY and CDR2 SVGAGI. This chain's CDR3 is CASSYGQGTTGELFF. The DNA for the CDR3 is TGTGCCAGCAGTTACGGACAGGGAACGACCGGGGAGCTGTTTTTT.

In its sample, this clonotype was seen many times. The chain recombines TRBV27 with TRBJ2-3; 7 nucleotides agree with TRBD2. From germline, CDR1 is MNHEY and CDR2 SMNVEV (reference sequence). V lost 4 bases to trimming and J lost 3 bases; unmatched junction nucleotides: 13. The CDR3 runs to 17 residues. The CDR3 DNA sequence: TGTGCCAGCAGTTCCCTCTCCGTGAAGGGAGGGACAGATACGCAGTATTTT. It encodes CASSSLSVKGGTDTQYF.

Comments on this clonotype: It may be a read error: a sequence one base away is much more abundant. No conserved phenylalanine or tryptophan is present at the end of the CDR3, so a read error is the likely explanation. This sequence joins TRBV12-3 or TRBV12-4 and TRBJ2-3, with a possible D match to TRBD1 (6 bases). The CDR3 runs 14 residues. V dropped 5 bases and J dropped 4 bases, with 13 bases sitting between them. CDR3 protein: CASSLTGPADTQYL. CDR3 nucleotide sequence: TGTGCCAGCAGTCTCACAGGGCCCGCAGATACGCAGTATCTT.

For this clonotype: A read error is possible here, since a much larger clone lies one base away. The chain couples TRBV7-2 to TRBJ2-7; TRBD2 aligns across 8 bases. The germline CDR1 and CDR2 sequences are SGHTA and FQGNSA. The CDR3 is 14 residues long. CDR3 nucleotides: TGTGTCAGCAGCCTGAGTAGCGGGGCCTACGAGCAGTACTTC. This sequence encodes CVSSLSSGAYEQYF.

This chain links TRBV3-1 with TRBJ1-1; TRBD1 matches at 8 bases. CDR3 length: 16 residues. The ends lost 0 bases at V and 5 bases at J; junction bases unmatched: 8. The germline CDR1 and CDR2 sequences are LGHDT and YNNKEL (reference sequence). The CDR3 DNA is TGTGCCAGCAGCCAAGACGGACAGGGCTTGAGGACTGAAGCTTTCTTT. Translating it yields CASSQDGQGLRTEAFF.

This clonotype was seen more than once but under ten times. The chain combines TRBV9 with TRBJ2-3, with TRBD2 identical over 9 bases. Germline CDR1 and CDR2: SGDLS and YYNGEE. The V and J ends lost 4 bases and 4 bases, in that order; junction bases with no gene match: 4. The CDR3 loop spans 14 amino acids. The CDR3 spells CASSLAGKADTQYF. CDR3 DNA sequence: TGTGCCAGCAGCCTAGCGGGGAAAGCAGATACGCAGTATTTT. Full variable domain (remainder filled in from reference TRBV9 and TRBJ2-3): DSGVTQTPKHLITATGQRVTLRCSPRSGDLSVYWYQQSLDQGLQFLIQYYNGEERAKGNILERFSAQQFPDLHSELNLSSLELGDSALYFCASSLAGKADTQYFGPGTRLTVL.

About this clonotype itself: The junction departs from germline at one end; a sequencing error may be responsible. This rearrangement joins TRBV4-3 to TRBJ2-3; TRBD1 matches 11 bases. The CDR3 has 16 residues. Germline loops: CDR1 LGHNA, CDR2 YSLEER. CDR3 coding DNA: TGCGCCCGCAGCCAGACCCGGACAGGGGGCGCGGATACGCAGTATTTT. The encoded protein is CARSQTRTGGADTQYF.

This clonotype appeared a few times. V gene TRBV4-3 combines with J gene TRBJ2-3; 7 bases match TRBD1. Per germline, CDR1 LGHNA and CDR2 YSLEER. The junction had 8 bases not matched to a gene; V was cut back by 3 bases and J by 2 bases. The length of the CDR3 is 16 residues. The CDR3 loop reads CASSHDRDSYTDTQYF. The CDR3 nucleotides read TGCGCCAGCAGCCACGACCGGGACAGCTACACAGATACGCAGTATTTT.

Of note for this clonotype: As the CDR3 is not closed by the conserved phenylalanine or tryptophan, this likely results from a read error. V and J are TRBV2 and TRBJ1-5, with 7 bases matching TRBD1. After removal of 7 bases from V and 6 bases from J, the junction contained 3 bases not matched to a gene. The CDR3 is made up of 12 amino acids. Germline V CDR1 and CDR2: SNHLY, FYNNEI. The CDR3 reads CASTDRVQPQHL. CDR3 nucleotides: TGTGCCAGCACCGACAGGGTTCAGCCCCAGCATCTT.

Note on this clonotype: Possible read error: a much larger clone is one base away. The chain employs TRBV7-6 and TRBJ1-1; D is possibly TRBD1 (6 bases). Germline V gene data show CDR1 as SGHVS and CDR2 as FNYEAQ. The CDR3 extends over 14 amino acids. V lost 5 bases and J lost 10, with 20 bases in between. For the CDR3, the DNA is TGTGCCAGCAGCGCGGAGACGGACAGCCCACTAGCTTTCTTT. Its translation is CASSAETDSPLAFF.

This clonotype came up many times. Mismatch with germline at one junction end may stem from a read error. The V call is TRBV19, the J call TRBJ2-3; D is perhaps TRBD2 (5 bases). Germline values: CDR1 LNHDA, CDR2 SQIVND (reference sequence). This CDR3 is 14 amino acids long. CDR3 in DNA: TGTGCCAGTAGTATAACGGCTAGCAAAGATACGCAGTATTTT. Translated: CASSITASKDTQYF.

Note on this clonotype: Sequence at one end of the junction differs from germline and may be a read error. The V gene is TRBV7-9, the J gene TRBJ1-4, with D possibly TRBD1 on 6 matching bases. Germline CDR1 and CDR2: SEHNR and FQNEAQ (reference sequence). The CDR3 sequence is 15 residues long. The CDR3 region has the DNA TGTGGCAGCAGCGAATCAACAGGGCGCAGTGAAAAACTGTTTTTT. It yields the protein CGSSESTGRSEKLFF.

The chain is built from TRBV2 and TRBJ2-5; 9 nucleotides line up with TRBD1. From germline, CDR1 is SNHLY and CDR2 FYNNEI. V lost 6 bases to trimming and J lost 6 bases; unmatched junction nucleotides: 17. The CDR3 runs 17 residues. This CDR3 reads CASSPILGGQGPKTQYF. The DNA for the CDR3 is TGTGCCAGCAGCCCCATACTAGGAGGACAGGGGCCAAAGACCCAGTACTTC.

This clonotype was seen a few times. The V call is TRBV7-6, the J call TRBJ1-6, with TRBD1 identical over 7 bases. Germline values: CDR1 SGHVS, CDR2 FNYEAQ. The length of the CDR3 is 15 residues. The junction had 10 bases not matched to a gene; V was cut back by 6 bases and J by 8 bases. CDR3 sequence: CASSTAGDRDSPLHF. CDR3 nucleotides: TGTGCCAGCAGTACAGCGGGGGACAGAGATTCACCCCTCCACTTT.

The V call is TRBV6-2 or TRBV6-3, the J call TRBJ2-7; D not certain. Germline CDR1 MNHEY, CDR2 SVGEGT. The CDR3 has 14 residues. Trimming stripped 2 bases from V and 4 bases from J, with 12 bases between. The DNA of the CDR3 is TGTGCCAGCAGTTACGTTCCAGTCTCTTACGAGCAGTACTTC. Its translation is CASSYVPVSYEQYF.

The chain recombines TRBV7-9 with TRBJ2-7; the match to TRBD1 covers 7 bases. The V gene's germline CDR1 is SEHNR and CDR2 FQNEAQ (reference sequence). V lost 5 bases, J lost 2 bases, and 6 bases stayed unmatched. The CDR3 is made up of 14 amino acids. The CDR3 sequence: CASSESTGTYEQYF. CDR3 coding DNA: TGTGCCAGCAGCGAATCGACAGGGACCTACGAGCAGTACTTC.

This sequence joins TRBV19 and TRBJ1-3, with D unclear. This CDR3 has 12 residues. V lost 7 bases to trimming and J lost 3 bases, with 7 bases between them. Germline loops: CDR1 LNHDA, CDR2 SQIVND (reference sequence). The CDR3 bases are TGTGCCAGTAATCCGGATGGAAACACCATATATTTT. The encoded protein is CASNPDGNTIYF.

The rearrangement joins TRBV6-5 to TRBJ2-2; possible D gene TRBD2, 6 bases. The length of the CDR3 is 18 residues. CDR1 is MNHEY, CDR2 SVGAGI, per germline. V was shortened by 6 bases and J by 5 bases, with 25 bases between the two germline ends. The CDR3: CASSLEPLARGGTGELFF. Written as DNA, the CDR3 is TGTGCCAGCAGCTTGGAACCCCTAGCGCGGGGTGGAACCGGGGAGCTGTTTTTT.

Of note for this clonotype: One end of the junction fails to match germline, which may point to a read error. The V call is TRBV4-1, the J call TRBJ1-6, with 9 bases aligning to TRBD1. Germline V CDR1 and CDR2: MGHRA, YSYEKL. This CDR3 has 17 amino acids. The CDR3: CASSPGGTGLGNSPHHF. The CDR3 nucleotides read TGCGCCAGCAGCCCAGGAGGGACAGGGTTGGGTAATTCACCCCACCACTTT.

This clonotype came up a few times. This chain joins TRBV27 and TRBJ2-3; weak D call: TRBD2 (5 bases). Germline values: CDR1 MNHEY, CDR2 SMNVEV (reference sequence). With 6 bases removed from V and 3 bases from J, the gap between germline ends came to 16 bases. This CDR3 has 15 amino acids. As DNA, the CDR3 is TGTGCCAGCAGCGGACTGTGGGGTCTGACAGATACGCAGTATTTT. Protein product: CASSGLWGLTDTQYF.

The count of this clonotype is one. It may be a read error: a sequence one base away is much more abundant. The chain employs TRBV19 and TRBJ2-7; D gene uncertain. This CDR3 is 15 amino acids long. Germline V gives CDR1 LNHDA, CDR2 SQIVND (reference sequence). This CDR3 is CASSTRTDPSHEQYF. In DNA, the CDR3 is TGTGCCAGTAGTACCAGGACCGATCCCTCCCACGAGCAGTACTTC.

Turning to this clonotype: A read error is possible here, since a much larger clone lies one base away. J is TRBJ2-5 and V is TRBV5-1, with 8 bases matching TRBD2. This CDR3 has 16 residues. V shed 1 base and J 1 base; nucleotides not matched to a gene: 6. Looked up from germline, CDR1 is SGHRS and CDR2 is YFSETQ. The CDR3 DNA is TGCGCCAGCAGCTTGTTGAGCGGGAGACTCCAAGAGACCCAGTACTTC. It translates to CASSLLSGRLQETQYF.